Below, one TCR beta chain is given with its context. Its antigen is currently unknown. Each of the CD4+ naive, central memory, regulatory and stem cell-like memory populations was sorted via CD45RO/CCR7/CD25/CD127/CD95/CD27. Purity exceeding 95% was reached by all sorted populations. This record comes from a study of beta chain features in type 1 diabetes. Study results and caveats: All four CD4+ subsets of Type 1 diabetes patients contained TCRB CDR3s that were moderately but significantly shorter. Comparison showed that naive, central memory and Treg TCRB repertoires appeared more similar among patients than among healthy donors. More deletions and fewer insertions at VDJ junctions were seen in type 1 diabetes patients.

Germline CDR1 SQVTM, CDR2 ANQGSEA. This CDR3 has 13 amino acids. Trimming cost V 5 bases and J 0 bases, with 7 bases left between them. Of the isolated RNA, all was reverse transcribed, and so the sequenced material was expressed TCRB transcripts. Profiling relied on immunoSEQ multiplex PCR, and the TCRdb table lists in-frame clones only, not all of them. The sample gives around 240,000 clones, under 20% of which show up once; roughly 0.08% is in the top ten. The receptor was isolated from a man aged 25 to 45 with type 1 diabetes. Sequenced input: naive CD4+ T cells from blood. The chain recombines TRBV29-1 with TRBJ1-4; D ambiguous. The CDR3 reads CSVFIATNEKLFF. CDR3 DNA sequence: TGCAGCGTTTTTATAGCAACTAATGAAAAACTGTTTTTT.